A selection of T cell receptor beta chains follows, all from one sample in a study of T cells in Graves' hyperthyroidism and ophthalmopathy. TCRdb reprocessed the multiplex PCR reads with MiXCR, giving one entry per CDR3 protein. Counted here are approximately 350,000 distinct CDR3 sequences, roughly 15% occurring once; the ten biggest clones make up 15% to 20%. Sequencing was done on a sample of blood. These receptor sequences come from an older woman with Graves' ophthalmopathy. Each CDR3 is given with its conserved first and last residue. D genes are given only for firm matches. Where a row states a size, it is once, few, many or the class of an expanded clone; other rows omit it.

>-|16|many|TRBJ2-2|TRBV29-1
CSVDLGGKRDTGELFF
TGCAGCGTCGATTTGGGCGGGAAAAGGGACACCGGGGAGCTGTTTTTT
>TRBD1|12|many|TRBJ1-1|TRBV6-1
CASSSGTGVAFF
TGTGCCAGCAGTTCAGGGACAGGGGTAGCTTTCTTT
>-|13|many|TRBJ2-2|TRBV3-1
CASSHQSPGELFF
TGTGCCAGCAGCCATCAGTCCCCCGGGGAGCTGTTTTTT
>-|14|-|TRBJ2-7|TRBV27
CASSWGGLIYEQYF
TGTGCCAGCAGTTGGGGGGGGCTAATCTACGAGCAGTACTTC
>-|12|many|TRBJ1-2|TRBV6-5
CASSYSGPEYTF
TGTGCCAGCAGTTACTCAGGACCTGAGTACACCTTC
>-|14|many|TRBJ2-5|TRBV2
CASSSLGQQETQYF
TGTGCCAGCAGCTCTTTAGGCCAGCAAGAGACCCAGTACTTC
>TRBD2|11|many|TRBJ2-1|TRBV20-1
CSATSGWEQFF
TGCAGTGCAACTAGCGGGTGGGAGCAGTTCTTC
>-|13|many|TRBJ2-7|TRBV6-2/TRBV6-3
CASSWVSTGEQYF
TGTGCCAGCAGTTGGGTGTCAACGGGAGAGCAGTACTTC
>TRBD2|15|many|TRBJ2-1|TRBV20-1
CSASSGTSGKHEQFF
TGCAGTGCTAGTTCAGGGACTAGCGGGAAACATGAGCAGTTCTTC
>TRBD1|15|few|TRBJ2-3|TRBV6-1
CASGQTGDRTDTQYF
TGTGCCAGCGGACAGACAGGGGACCGCACAGATACGCAGTATTTT
>-|13|-|TRBJ2-1|TRBV9
CASSGDSPNEQFF
TGTGCCAGCTCCGGGGACTCACCCAATGAGCAGTTCTTC